The sequence of this T cell receptor (beta chain) was determined in a study of T cells after yellow fever vaccination. For the study at large: Researchers used SMART-Seq v4 Ultra Low Input to prepare fractions that had low cell numbers. Notes on the study in general: The CD4 compartment and the CD8 compartment contained a small share of clonotypes in common. There was a possibility that FACS-sorted repertoires contained abundant clonotypes contaminating from the bulk population. Post-booster reappearance was seen for most primary-vaccination clones (around 96% CD4, around 91% CD8).

Using its own MiXCR run on the 5' RACE reads, TCRdb lists one record per CDR3 protein. The table records under 50,000 distinct CDR3 sequences, 5% to 8% of them present only once. This CDR3 has 16 residues. Trimming removed 5 bases at V and 4 bases at J, with 17 bases between. This clonotype occurred many times. The sequence was collected from a man aged 30 to 45 who received the YFV17D yellow fever vaccine. The sample here was PBMCs, either bulk or a sorted T-cell subset (CD4+, CD8+, memory, or dextramer-sorted; not recorded which), taken 45 days after the yellow fever booster vaccination. The V call is TRBV12-3 or TRBV12-4, the J call TRBJ2-2; D is ambiguous. The CDR3 region has the DNA TGTGCCAGCAGTCCCAGACCCGGGTCGTCCACCGGGGAGCTGTTTTTT. Protein product: CASSPRPGSSTGELFF.